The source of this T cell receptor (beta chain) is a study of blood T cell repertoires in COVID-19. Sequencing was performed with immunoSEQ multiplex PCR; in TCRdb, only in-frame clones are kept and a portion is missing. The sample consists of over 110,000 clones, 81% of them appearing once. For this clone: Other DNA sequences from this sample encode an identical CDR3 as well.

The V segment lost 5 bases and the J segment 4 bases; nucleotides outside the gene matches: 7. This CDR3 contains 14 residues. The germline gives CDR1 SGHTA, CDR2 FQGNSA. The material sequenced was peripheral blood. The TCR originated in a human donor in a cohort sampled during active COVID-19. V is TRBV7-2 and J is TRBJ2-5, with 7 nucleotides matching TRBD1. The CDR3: CASSPRQGRETQYF. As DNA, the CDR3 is TGTGCCAGCAGCCCACGACAGGGAAGAGAGACCCAGTACTTC.